Given below is one TCR beta chain in context. As yet, its antigen is unknown. The data derive from a study of T cell responses to AZD1222 COVID-19 vaccine. Overall study context: Second doses were pooled across both intervals (about 4 or about 12 weeks).

Findings and limits, study-wide: Spike-specific TCR breadth and depth were elevated following two AZD1222 doses. The reported proportion of spike-specific TCRs targeting unmutated variant regions was nearly half. Females made up more of the donors, who were largely white British, and clonal diversity may have come out too low.

The protocol was immunoSEQ multiplex PCR, while the TCRdb copy is restricted to in-frame clones and leaves out a portion. This table holds 90,000 to 95,000 clones, approximately 90% found once. V dropped 4 bases and J dropped 4 bases, with 21 bases sitting between them. The CDR3 sequence is 16 residues long. Germline V gene data show CDR1 as SGHRS and CDR2 as YFSETQ. This receptor was identified in an adult in good health. Material: peripheral blood, obtained on day 0 of AZD1222 vaccination. J is TRBJ2-7 and V is TRBV5-1; possibly TRBD1 for D (6 bases). The CDR3 DNA is TGCGCCAGCAGCCTGGGGAGTGGGGGCGCGGGTTACGAGCAGTACTTC. Amino acid sequence: CASSLGSGGAGYEQYF.